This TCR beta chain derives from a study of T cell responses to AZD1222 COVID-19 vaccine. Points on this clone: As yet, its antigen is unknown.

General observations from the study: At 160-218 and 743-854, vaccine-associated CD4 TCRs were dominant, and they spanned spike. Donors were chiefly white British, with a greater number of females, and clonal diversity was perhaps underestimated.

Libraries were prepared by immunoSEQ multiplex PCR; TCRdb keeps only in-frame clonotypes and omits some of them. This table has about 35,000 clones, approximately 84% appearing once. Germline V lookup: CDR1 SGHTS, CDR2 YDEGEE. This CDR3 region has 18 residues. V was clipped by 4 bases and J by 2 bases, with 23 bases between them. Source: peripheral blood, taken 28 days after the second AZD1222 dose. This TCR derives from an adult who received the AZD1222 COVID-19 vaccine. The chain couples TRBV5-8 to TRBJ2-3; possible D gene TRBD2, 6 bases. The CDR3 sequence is CASSLGGASALFTDTQYF. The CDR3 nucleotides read TGTGCCAGCAGCCTTGGAGGGGCTAGCGCCCTTTTCACAGATACGCAGTATTTT.